This T cell receptor beta chain came from a study of cytomegalovirus exposure and HLA in healthy donors. Primers: 60 Vbeta forward and 13 Jbeta reverse. Data came from immunoSEQ multiplex PCR; TCRdb stores just in-frame clones and leaves some out. The sample consists of under 150,000 clones, almost 85% of them appearing once. A note on this clone: Other DNA sequences in the same sample also yield this CDR3.

V was shortened by 6 bases and J by 7 bases, with 7 bases between the two germline ends. This CDR3 has 12 amino acids. Germline-derived CDR1 and CDR2 are LNHDA and SQIVND (reference sequence). This sequence was found in a boy aged 2 to 10 in good health and CMV-seronegative. The genes are TRBV19 and TRBJ1-6; possible D gene TRBD1, 5 bases. The specimen was PBMCs. The CDR3 sequence is CASRRQNSPLHF. CDR3 bases: TGTGCCAGTAGACGACAGAATTCACCCCTCCACTTT.